This is a list of T cell receptor beta chains from one sample in a study of T cells in Graves' hyperthyroidism and ophthalmopathy. Each CDR3 protein is one row after TCRdb ran MiXCR on the multiplex PCR reads. The data hold about half a million distinct CDR3 sequences, with around 16% observed a single time. The specimen sequenced was blood. These receptors originate from a woman aged 30 to 39 with Graves' ophthalmopathy. Each CDR3 is given with its conserved first and last residue. Fields, in order: CDR3 length, clone size, V gene, J gene, D gene, CDR3 protein. The D gene is left open where the match is weak. Size tells how often a clone was seen (once, few, many) or the class of an expanded clone, and some rows leave it out.

cdr3_length: 14
clone_size: many
v_call: TRBV5-1
j_call: TRBJ2-2
d_call: .
cdr3_aa: CASGGTANTGELFF

cdr3_length: 15
clone_size: few
v_call: TRBV6-6
j_call: TRBJ2-1
d_call: .
cdr3_aa: CASSYVVEPAEEQFF

cdr3_length: 15
clone_size: many
v_call: TRBV11-2
j_call: TRBJ2-3
d_call: .
cdr3_aa: CASARTGYITDTQYF

cdr3_length: 16
clone_size: few
v_call: TRBV3-1
j_call: TRBJ1-6
d_call: .
cdr3_aa: CASSDAERGINSPLHF

cdr3_length: 14
clone_size: many
v_call: TRBV12-3/TRBV12-4
j_call: TRBJ2-3
d_call: .
cdr3_aa: CASRQWQSTDTQYF

cdr3_length: 16
clone_size: many
v_call: TRBV28
j_call: TRBJ2-3
d_call: .
cdr3_aa: CASSSPGGWDTDTQYF

cdr3_length: 13
clone_size: many
v_call: TRBV3-1
j_call: TRBJ2-1
d_call: TRBD2
cdr3_aa: CASSPGGANEQFF

cdr3_length: 13
clone_size: many
v_call: TRBV7-8
j_call: TRBJ1-2
d_call: .
cdr3_aa: CASSQIPDYGYTF

cdr3_length: 16
clone_size: .
v_call: TRBV7-2
j_call: TRBJ1-1
d_call: TRBD1
cdr3_aa: CASSPDRGRVGTEAFF

cdr3_length: 18
clone_size: few
v_call: TRBV5-4
j_call: TRBJ2-1
d_call: TRBD2
cdr3_aa: CASSLLLAGGHGYNEQFF

cdr3_length: 20
clone_size: .
v_call: TRBV4-1
j_call: TRBJ2-7
d_call: .
cdr3_aa: CASSQDPAPTPGPISYEQYF

cdr3_length: 15
clone_size: few
v_call: TRBV7-2
j_call: TRBJ2-7
d_call: TRBD1
cdr3_aa: CASSNRDRGVDEQYF

cdr3_length: 14
clone_size: .
v_call: TRBV9
j_call: TRBJ2-5
d_call: .
cdr3_aa: CASSVDGFQETQYF

cdr3_length: 15
clone_size: many
v_call: TRBV6-1
j_call: TRBJ2-7
d_call: TRBD2
cdr3_aa: CASSMGTSDSYEQYF

cdr3_length: 15
clone_size: many
v_call: TRBV5-1
j_call: TRBJ2-7
d_call: .
cdr3_aa: CASSLARSSPGEQYF

cdr3_length: 15
clone_size: many
v_call: TRBV11-2
j_call: TRBJ1-1
d_call: .
cdr3_aa: CASSLVVAENTEAFF

cdr3_length: 14
clone_size: many
v_call: TRBV28
j_call: TRBJ2-3
d_call: TRBD2
cdr3_aa: CASTNGGATDTQYF

cdr3_length: 13
clone_size: few
v_call: TRBV10-1
j_call: TRBJ2-3
d_call: .
cdr3_aa: CASSEKELVTQYF

cdr3_length: 14
clone_size: few
v_call: TRBV20-1
j_call: TRBJ2-1
d_call: .
cdr3_aa: CSASSQGGYNEQFF

cdr3_length: 13
clone_size: many
v_call: TRBV20-1
j_call: TRBJ2-7
d_call: .
cdr3_aa: CSARAHPTYEQYF

cdr3_length: 17
clone_size: .
v_call: TRBV7-6
j_call: TRBJ2-1
d_call: .
cdr3_aa: CASSPSPTASSYNEQFF

cdr3_length: 18
clone_size: few
v_call: TRBV11-2
j_call: TRBJ2-2
d_call: .
cdr3_aa: CASSLGRGRRPNTGELFF

cdr3_length: 15
clone_size: many
v_call: TRBV5-5
j_call: TRBJ2-1
d_call: .
cdr3_aa: CASSFGPRDLDEQFF

cdr3_length: 15
clone_size: many
v_call: TRBV27
j_call: TRBJ2-1
d_call: .
cdr3_aa: CATHDGASSYNEQFF

cdr3_length: 15
clone_size: .
v_call: TRBV20-1
j_call: TRBJ2-1
d_call: TRBD2
cdr3_aa: CSEAPGLALNNEQFF

cdr3_length: 14
clone_size: many
v_call: TRBV12-3/TRBV12-4
j_call: TRBJ1-1
d_call: TRBD1
cdr3_aa: CASRTGTGWTEAFF

cdr3_length: 15
clone_size: many
v_call: TRBV27
j_call: TRBJ1-1
d_call: .
cdr3_aa: CASSLIGGRKTEAFF

cdr3_length: 14
clone_size: many
v_call: TRBV12-3/TRBV12-4
j_call: TRBJ1-4
d_call: .
cdr3_aa: CASSSPGRKEKLFF

cdr3_length: 11
clone_size: .
v_call: TRBV20-1
j_call: TRBJ2-1
d_call: .
cdr3_aa: CSTSWNNEQFF

cdr3_length: 14
clone_size: many
v_call: TRBV14
j_call: TRBJ2-1
d_call: TRBD2
cdr3_aa: CASSQLAGMNEQFF

cdr3_length: 15
clone_size: few
v_call: TRBV19
j_call: TRBJ2-2
d_call: TRBD1
cdr3_aa: CASRTYRGNTGELFF

cdr3_length: 13
clone_size: .
v_call: TRBV7-9
j_call: TRBJ1-1
d_call: .
cdr3_aa: CASSLIGIPEAFF

cdr3_length: 15
clone_size: .
v_call: TRBV30
j_call: TRBJ2-4
d_call: .
cdr3_aa: CAWSLGGVAKNIQYF

cdr3_length: 13
clone_size: .
v_call: TRBV7-3
j_call: TRBJ1-1
d_call: .
cdr3_aa: CASSFTLSTEAFF

cdr3_length: 13
clone_size: .
v_call: TRBV4-1
j_call: TRBJ2-2
d_call: TRBD1
cdr3_aa: CASSRDSTGELFF

cdr3_length: 16
clone_size: few
v_call: TRBV11-3
j_call: TRBJ2-1
d_call: TRBD2
cdr3_aa: CASSPSSGRAYNEQFF